Each of the 27 T cell receptor beta chains below was sequenced from the same sample in a study of T cells in Graves' hyperthyroidism and ophthalmopathy. TCR beta CDR3 regions were amplified from RNA. First-round RT-PCR of the TCR CDR3 relied on the HTBI primer set. TCRdb reprocessed the multiplex PCR reads with MiXCR, giving one entry per CDR3 protein. This table holds some 300,000 distinct CDR3 sequences, approximately 15% found once. What was sequenced was blood. The source of these receptors is a man aged 30-40 years with Graves' hyperthyroidism.

This clonotype was seen repeatedly, ten times or more. V gene TRBV11-2 combines with J gene TRBJ2-1; 9 nucleotides align to TRBD2. The CDR3 extends over 16 amino acids. Germline lookup yields CDR1 SGHAT and CDR2 FQNNGV. Germline trimming cut 5 bases from V and 13 bases from J; bases unmatched to any gene: 18. In nucleotides, the CDR3 is TGTGCCAGCAGCCTCGGGACTAGCACTCACATAAAATCCCAGTTCTTC. Protein: CASSLGTSTHIKSQFF.

The chain links TRBV28 to TRBJ2-7; TRBD2 aligns across 8 bases. The ends lost 7 bases at V and 6 bases at J; junction bases unmatched: 8. Germline values: CDR1 MDHEN, CDR2 SYDVKM. The CDR3 is 13 residues long. The CDR3 DNA follows: TGTGCCAGCAATCCGGGAGGGTCGGGCGAGCAGTACTTC. It yields the protein CASNPGGSGEQYF.

This clonotype was seen many times. The gene calls are TRBV6-1 and TRBJ1-2; unclear D gene. Looked up from germline, CDR1 is MNHNS and CDR2 is SASEGT. CDR3 size: 15 residues. The V gene lost 7 bases and the J gene lost 3 bases, with 18 bases spanning the gap. The CDR3 region is CASTLSRGGYYGYTF. The CDR3 bases are TGTGCCAGCACCCTCTCCCGTGGAGGATACTATGGCTACACCTTC.

This clonotype appeared a few times. This chain joins TRBV5-1 and TRBJ1-3; 7 nucleotides line up with TRBD1. CDR3 length: 17 residues. The germline gives CDR1 SGHRS, CDR2 YFSETQ. After removal of 0 bases from V and 0 bases from J, the junction contained 6 bases not matched to a gene. This chain's CDR3 is CASSLEGQLYSGNTIYF. In nucleotides, the CDR3 is TGCGCCAGCAGCTTGGAGGGACAGCTCTACTCTGGAAACACCATATATTTT.

This clonotype was observed a handful of times. CDR3 protein: CSARSPRQGGETQYF. The CDR3 nucleotides read TGCAGTGCTCGAAGCCCTCGACAGGGGGGGGAGACCCAGTACTTC. The chain combines TRBV20-1 with TRBJ2-5; 9 bases are shared with TRBD1. With V trimmed by 5 bases and J by 5 bases, 12 bases remained unmatched. Germline V gives CDR1 DFQATT, CDR2 SNEGSKA (reference sequence). This CDR3 comprises 15 residues.

This clonotype was observed a few times. CDR3 sequence: CASSYQGYDSPLHF. CDR3 in DNA: TGTGCCAGCAGTTATCAGGGGTACGATTCACCCCTCCACTTT. This chain links TRBV27 with TRBJ1-6, with a tentative D call TRBD1 (6 bases). CDR1 is MNHEY and CDR2 is SMNVEV in the germline V gene (reference sequence). The CDR3 is 14 residues long. Trimming left V 4 bases short and J 8 bases short, with 12 bases between.

This clonotype was observed many times. The chain is built from TRBV27 and TRBJ2-3, with D maybe TRBD1 (6 bases). Germline loops: CDR1 MNHEY, CDR2 SMNVEV (reference sequence). The CDR3 is 17 amino acids. Trimming took off 3 bases at V and 3 bases at J, with 19 bases between the two ends. The CDR3 sequence: CASSFFPTGILTDTQYF. As DNA, the CDR3 is TGTGCCAGCAGTTTCTTCCCCACAGGGATCCTTACAGATACGCAGTATTTT.

This clonotype was found many times. This chain joins TRBV20-1 and TRBJ2-5, with a weak D call TRBD1 (7 bases). CDR3 length: 13 residues. The V end was cut by 3 bases, the J end by 5 bases, with 13 bases between. CDR1 and CDR2 from the germline V gene are DFQATT and SNEGSKA (reference sequence). The CDR3 is CSARDYRGETQYF. The DNA for the CDR3 is TGCAGTGCTAGGGACTACAGGGGTGAGACCCAGTACTTC.

The table lists this clonotype with many counts. The chain has TRBV12-3 or TRBV12-4 and TRBJ2-2; 8 bases fit TRBD1. The CDR3 consists of 14 residues. V lost 5 bases to trimming and J lost 3 bases; unmatched junction nucleotides: 2. The DNA for the CDR3 is TGTGCCAGCAGTGACAGGGGAGACACCGGGGAGCTGTTTTTT. Amino acids: CASSDRGDTGELFF.

In regard to this clonotype: A read error may be the cause here, since a much bigger clone is one base away. V and J are TRBV6-2 or TRBV6-3 and TRBJ1-5; perhaps TRBD1 as D (5 bases). Germline lookup yields CDR1 MNHEY and CDR2 SVGEGT. This CDR3 has 13 amino acids. The CDR3 reads CASKTDSNRPQHF. CDR3 sequence (DNA): TGTGCCAGCAAGACAGATAGCAATCGGCCCCAGCATTTT.

This clonotype has ten or more counts. This chain uses TRBV5-1 with TRBJ2-5, with TRBD1 identical over 7 bases. CDR3 size: 15 residues. Trimming at V came to 0 bases and at J to 2 bases, leaving 4 bases not matched to a gene. CDR1 and CDR2 (germline): SGHRS, YFSETQ. The CDR3 here is CASSLEDRRQETQYF. As DNA, the CDR3 is TGCGCCAGCAGCTTGGAGGACAGGAGGCAAGAGACCCAGTACTTC.

This clonotype was seen more than once but under ten times. The V gene is TRBV7-9, the J gene TRBJ2-4; TRBD1 matches 8 bases. V lost 5 bases, J lost 1 base, and 16 bases stayed unmatched. Germline V gene sequence: CDR1 SEHNR, CDR2 FQNEAQ (reference sequence). This CDR3 contains 19 residues. The CDR3 DNA is TGTGCCAGCAGCCCCCTGACAGGGGTCCCCCGGACGGCCAAAAACATTCAGTACTTC. As protein: CASSPLTGVPRTAKNIQYF.

The chain uses TRBV12-3 or TRBV12-4 and TRBJ1-1; no firm D call. Trimming removed 2 bases at V and 6 bases at J, with 13 bases between. The CDR3 loop spans 14 amino acids. The CDR3 sequence is CASSLNYGGPEAFF. The DNA for the CDR3 is TGTGCCAGCAGTTTAAATTATGGAGGGCCTGAAGCTTTCTTT.

This clonotype has more than one count but fewer than ten. The rearrangement joins TRBV5-1 to TRBJ2-2; 9 bases match TRBD1. V shed 5 bases and J 0 bases; nucleotides not matched to a gene: 5. This CDR3 has 16 amino acids. The germline V gene has CDR1 SGHRS and CDR2 YFSETQ. The CDR3 region is CASSSRTGANTGELFF. The CDR3 DNA follows: TGCGCCAGCAGTTCCCGGACAGGGGCGAACACCGGGGAGCTGTTTTTT.

Concerning this clonotype itself: A much larger clone differs from this one at a single base, so this may be a read error. CDR3 in DNA: TGTGCTAGTGGTTTGCTCCTGGGGTACTGTGGCTACACCTTC. Translated: CASGLLLGYCGYTF. This chain connects TRBV12-5 to TRBJ1-2; D unresolved. This CDR3 comprises 14 residues. Per the germline V gene, CDR1 is LGHNT and CDR2 is FRNRAP. With 2 bases removed from V and 7 bases from J, the gap between germline ends came to 14 bases.

The chain carries TRBV11-3 and TRBJ2-2, with 8 nucleotides matching TRBD1. This CDR3 region has 16 residues. Trimming took 4 bases from V and 3 from J; bases not matched to a gene: 7. CDR1 is SGHNT, CDR2 YENEEA, per germline. The CDR3 DNA reads as TGTGCCAGCAGCTCTAACTACAGGGGGTACACCGGGGAGCTGTTTTTT. Amino acids: CASSSNYRGYTGELFF.

This clonotype was counted a few times. V is TRBV28 and J is TRBJ1-3; no clear D gene. The CDR3 is 14 residues long. The ends were cut back, 5 bases at V and 0 bases at J, with 8 bases in the middle. Germline CDR1 is MDHEN and CDR2 is SYDVKM. The CDR3 DNA is TGTGCCAGCAGTGCCGTCCTCTCTGGAAACACCATATATTTT. Its translation: CASSAVLSGNTIYF. The full variable domain, with the rest looked up from reference TRBV28 and TRBJ1-3, is DVKVTQSSRYLVKRTGEKVFLECVQDMDHENMFWYRQDPGLGLRLIYFSYDVKMKEKGDIPEGYSVSREKKERFSLILESASTNQTSMYLCASSAVLSGNTIYFGEGSWLTVV.

This clonotype was counted between two and nine times. The V call is TRBV5-1, the J call TRBJ2-5; the D is unclear. The germline gives CDR1 SGHRS, CDR2 YFSETQ. This CDR3 has 12 amino acids. V was shortened by 4 bases and J by 4 bases, with 8 bases between the two germline ends. The CDR3 reads CASSEALETQYF. DNA for the CDR3: TGCGCCAGCAGCGAAGCACTAGAGACCCAGTACTTC.

The genes are TRBV6-1 and TRBJ2-5, with 12 bases identical to TRBD2. With 6 bases clipped from V and 5 bases from J, the junction kept 7 bases outside the gene matches. This CDR3 has 15 residues. Germline values: CDR1 MNHNS, CDR2 SASEGT. The CDR3 coding sequence is TGTGCCAGCAGCCTAGCGGGAGGGGGGTGGGAGACCCAGTACTTC. As protein: CASSLAGGGWETQYF.

This clonotype was picked up many times. V gene TRBV30 combines with J gene TRBJ1-1, with D possibly being TRBD1 (6 bases). This CDR3 region has 13 residues. Germline CDR1 is GTSNPN and CDR2 is SVGIG (reference sequence). The germline V and J ends were trimmed by 5 bases and 5 bases, with 15 bases remaining between them. In DNA form, the CDR3 reads TGTGCCTGGGATCAAGGGGGTGTGACTGAAGCTTTCTTT. Amino acid sequence: CAWDQGGVTEAFF.

In this sample, this clonotype turned up many times. The chain carries TRBV18 and TRBJ1-1; D is unresolved. The germline V gene has CDR1 KGHSH and CDR2 LQKENI. The V end was cut by 3 bases, the J end by 3 bases, with 8 bases between. The CDR3 has 13 amino acids. This CDR3 is CASSPLHDTEAFF. The DNA of the CDR3 is TGTGCCAGCTCACCTCTCCACGACACTGAAGCTTTCTTT.

The rearrangement links TRBV4-2 to TRBJ1-2; 8 nucleotides line up with TRBD1. The length of the CDR3 is 14 residues. Germline V lookup: CDR1 LGHNA, CDR2 YNFKEQ. V trimming: 3 bases; J trimming: 5 bases; junction bases outside the gene matches: 5. The CDR3 DNA reads as TGTGCCAGCAGCCACCCAGGGGGCGAGTATGGCTACACCTTC. Its translation is CASSHPGGEYGYTF.

This chain uses TRBV7-9 with TRBJ1-3; no clear D gene. This CDR3 is 14 amino acids long. The V and J ends lost 3 bases and 2 bases respectively, with 8 bases between them. Germline V gives CDR1 SEHNR, CDR2 FQNEAQ (reference sequence). CDR3 nucleotides: TGTGCCAGCAGCTTTTTGGGCCCTGGAAACACCATATATTTT. Translation gives CASSFLGPGNTIYF.

As regards this clonotype: A junction boundary mismatches the germline segment, possibly from a read error. The CDR3 DNA follows: TGTGCCAGCAGCTTAGATTTCGGGGACAGGGCCTCCTTAGAGCCGTACTTC. Protein product: CASSLDFGDRASLEPYF. The chain has TRBV11-2 and TRBJ2-7, with TRBD1 matching over 9 bases. This CDR3 comprises 17 residues. Germline loops: CDR1 SGHAT, CDR2 FQNNGV.

This clonotype was observed at least ten times. The genes are TRBV20-1 and TRBJ1-1; 7 bases map to TRBD1. Germline V gene lookup returns CDR1 DFQATT and CDR2 SNEGSKA (reference sequence). The CDR3 length is 15 residues. V lost 5 bases and J lost 1; bases outside the gene matches: 10. CDR3 DNA sequence: TGCAGTGCTCTTAACAGGGGCGAGGGGAACACTGAAGCTTTCTTT. Translated, it gives CSALNRGEGNTEAFF.

This clonotype has a count of ten or more. The chain has TRBV5-6 and TRBJ1-2; D unresolved. This CDR3 is 12 amino acids long. The germline gives CDR1 SGHDT, CDR2 YYEEEE. The V end lost 2 bases, the J end lost 4 bases, and 6 bases lay between the germline ends. The CDR3 loop reads CASSFNSYGYTF. DNA of the CDR3: TGTGCCAGCAGCTTTAACAGCTATGGCTACACCTTC.

Only a few counts were recorded for this clonotype. Mismatch with germline at one junction end may stem from a read error. V usage is TRBV2 and J usage is TRBJ2-7; D perhaps matches TRBD1 (5 bases). The CDR3 contains 14 residues. Germline CDR1 and CDR2: SNHLY and FYNNEI. The CDR3 sequence: CASSGGGSIYKQYF. CDR3 sequence (DNA): TGTGCCAGCAGTGGGGGCGGCAGCATCTACAAGCAGTACTTC.